A selection of T cell receptor beta chains follows, all from one sample in a study of T cell repertoires in cytomegalovirus infection. TCRdb re-analysed the reads in MiXCR, keeping a single row per CDR3 protein. The data contain around 770,000 distinct CDR3 sequences, about 29% of them singletons. The antigens of these receptors remain unknown. The material was cultured CD8+ T cells from PBMCs, obtained from culture after CMV antigen stimulation. All receptors derive from a human donor in good health (CMV status not recorded). Some clones in this sample may be carry-over from other donors' samples. CDR3s include the opening cysteine and the closing phenylalanine or tryptophan.

V | CDR3
TRBV7-8 | CASRPPTGGSYNEQFF
TRBV7-6 | CASSFLGGDTEAFF
TRBV7-6 | CASSLSGAADTQYF
TRBV7-6 | CASSLSRGDTQYF
TRBV6-2/TRBV6-3 | CASGGGLRTEAFF
TRBV11-2 | CASSLSWGDSNQPQHF
TRBV12-5 | CASGAGGEGVGYQETQYF
TRBV6-2/TRBV6-3 | CASSYSLAGGGPNEQFF
TRBV29-1 | CSVEDYVVGGPSLIYGYTF
TRBV12-3/TRBV12-4 | CASSLVPPPPGPEAFF
TRBV27 | CASSGGGGEQYF
TRBV7-9 | CASNSREKTEAFF
TRBV6-8 | CASSYSGSTEALF
TRBV7-3 | CASSPRGGWTGELFF
TRBV6-2/TRBV6-3 | CASRGLAGRNNEQFF